These 30 T cell receptor beta chains came from one sample sequenced in a study of cytomegalovirus exposure and HLA in healthy donors. It was with 60 Vbeta and 13 Jbeta primers that the PCR ran. The repertoire was sequenced with immunoSEQ multiplex PCR; TCRdb's copy has only in-frame clones and lacks some. The sample shows under 200,000 clones, just over 75% of them seen only once. The sequenced material came from PBMCs. The origin of the receptors is a woman under 40 in good health and CMV-seropositive.

This chain uses TRBV5-6 with TRBJ1-6; 9 bases are shared with TRBD1. The CDR3 has 16 residues. Germline V gene data show CDR1 as SGHDT and CDR2 as YYEEEE. V lost 1 base and J lost 6; bases outside the gene matches: 5. CDR3 sequence (DNA): TGTGCCAGCAGCTTGACAGGGGGCAGTGGTAATTCACCCCTCCACTTT. Translating gives CASSLTGGSGNSPLHF.

The chain couples TRBV7-2 to TRBJ1-5; the match to TRBD1 covers 7 bases. J was trimmed by 2 bases and V by 1 base; bases with no gene match: 2. The CDR3 has 15 residues. The germline V gene has CDR1 SGHTA and CDR2 FQGNSA. The CDR3: CASSLDRGGNQPQHF. In nucleotides, the CDR3 is TGTGCCAGCAGCTTAGACAGGGGCGGCAATCAGCCCCAGCATTTT.

This clone occurred once. This chain connects TRBV5-1 to TRBJ1-2, with a possible D match to TRBD1 (5 bases). Between the trimmed V and J ends, which lost 0 bases and 4 bases, there was a span of 10 bases. CDR1 and CDR2 (germline): SGHRS, YFSETQ. This CDR3 contains 14 residues. CDR3: CASSLAGTPYGYTF. The CDR3 DNA is TGCGCCAGCAGCTTGGCTGGGACTCCCTATGGCTACACCTTC.

The sample holds a few counts of this clone. This chain joins TRBV18 and TRBJ2-7; 8 bases line up with TRBD2. The V segment lost 3 bases and the J segment 7 bases; nucleotides outside the gene matches: 8. Germline CDR1 KGHSH, CDR2 LQKENI. CDR3 size: 14 residues. The DNA of the CDR3 is TGTGCCAGCTCACCCTATCGGGAGGGTAAGGAGCAGTACTTC. Its protein product is CASSPYREGKEQYF.

This sequence joins TRBV9 and TRBJ2-7; TRBD1 matches 7 bases. This CDR3 region has 14 residues. Trimming cost V 2 bases and J 4 bases; bases outside gene matches: 6. Germline CDR1 reads SGDLS; CDR2 reads YYNGEE. The CDR3 spells CASSVRDRGYEQYF. CDR3 in DNA: TGTGCCAGCAGCGTGAGGGACAGAGGGTACGAGCAGTACTTC.

The CDR3 protein is CASSQDGQGTAGELFF. The DNA of the CDR3 is TGCGCCAGCAGCCAGGACGGACAGGGGACGGCCGGGGAGCTGTTTTTT. This chain links TRBV4-3 with TRBJ2-2, with TRBD1 matching 9 bases. This CDR3 is 16 amino acids long. Unmatched junction bases numbered 8, after V lost 3 bases and J lost 6 bases. Per germline, CDR1 LGHNA and CDR2 YSLEER.

The CDR3 region is CASSSRPGYRNTIYF. As DNA, the CDR3 is TGTGCCAGCAGCTCTCGGCCAGGGTATAGAAACACCATATATTTT. The V and J genes are TRBV5-6 and TRBJ1-3, with D maybe TRBD1 (5 bases). The CDR3 runs 15 residues. Trimming took off 3 bases at V and 5 bases at J, with 15 bases between the two ends. Germline V gene sequence: CDR1 SGHDT, CDR2 YYEEEE.

The chain carries TRBV18 and TRBJ1-6, with 8 bases lining up with TRBD1. The trim removed 5 bases at V and 7 bases at J, leaving 7 bases unmatched. The CDR3 is 15 residues long. Germline CDR1 and CDR2: KGHSH and LQKENI. CDR3 coding DNA: TGTGCCAGCTCATCAGGACAGGGTAGAAATTCACCCCTCCACTTT. Amino acid sequence: CASSSGQGRNSPLHF.

J is TRBJ2-3 and V is TRBV27, with 9 bases that match TRBD2. This CDR3 region has 15 residues. The V gene's germline CDR1 is MNHEY and CDR2 SMNVEV (reference sequence). The ends lost 2 bases at V and 6 bases at J; junction bases unmatched: 6. Here the CDR3 DNA reads TGTGCCAGCAGTTTAAGCGTGCGGGGGGGGGATACGCAGTATTTT. Translating it yields CASSLSVRGGDTQYF.

The chain combines TRBV6-5 with TRBJ2-5; 7 nucleotides agree with TRBD2. Near its end, the DNA agrees better with TRBJ2-7, so the J call may be wrong. The CDR3 spans 13 residues. CDR1 MNHEY and CDR2 SVGAGI come from the germline V gene. CDR3 DNA sequence: TGTGCCAGCAGCCTTGGGGGGGTCTACGAGCAGTACTTC. Its protein product is CASSLGGVYEQYF.

V gene TRBV2 combines with J gene TRBJ2-7, with TRBD2 matching 7 bases. The V gene's germline CDR1 is SNHLY and CDR2 FYNNEI. The CDR3 extends over 15 amino acids. The junction had 5 bases not matched to a gene; V was cut back by 0 bases and J by 3 bases. CDR3 region: CASSEAGGGGYEQYF. As DNA, the CDR3 is TGTGCCAGCAGTGAAGCGGGGGGGGGTGGCTACGAGCAGTACTTC. Full variable domain (rest looked up from reference TRBV2 and TRBJ2-7): EPEVTQTPSHQVTQMGQEVILRCVPISNHLYFYWYRQILGQKVEFLVSFYNNEISEKSEIFDDQFSVERPDGSNFTLKIRSTKLEDSAMYFCASSEAGGGGYEQYFGPGTRLTVT.

The chain uses TRBV28 and TRBJ2-7, with 9 bases fitting TRBD1. Germline loops: CDR1 MDHEN, CDR2 SYDVKM. The V gene end was trimmed by 4 bases and the J gene end by 4 bases; junction bases not matched to a gene: 5. The CDR3 extends over 14 amino acids. The CDR3 nucleotides are TGTGCCAGCAGTTACCCCGGGACAGGGTACGAGCAGTACTTC. This codes for CASSYPGTGYEQYF.

Here the CDR3 reads CSVSGVNDNQPQHF. The CDR3 coding sequence is TGCAGCGTGTCGGGTGTTAACGACAATCAGCCCCAGCATTTT. The chain has TRBV29-1 and TRBJ1-5, with D unresolved. Germline CDR1 and CDR2: SQVTM and ANQGSEA. The CDR3 is made up of 14 amino acids. The V gene lost 6 bases and the J gene lost 3 bases, with 15 bases spanning the gap. The full variable domain, with the rest looked up from reference TRBV29-1 and TRBJ1-5, is SAVISQKPSRDICQRGTSLTIQCQVDSQVTMMFWYRQQPGQSLTLIATANQGSEATYESGFVIDKFPISRPNLTFSTLTVSNMSPEDSSIYLCSVSGVNDNQPQHFGDGTRLSIL.

This clone came up a few times. V is TRBV6-1 and J is TRBJ2-2; 10 nucleotides match TRBD2. V lost 8 bases to trimming and J lost 6 bases; unmatched junction nucleotides: 9. The CDR3 consists of 15 residues. Per germline, CDR1 MNHNS and CDR2 SASEGT. The CDR3, as DNA: TGTGCCAGCCAAATAGCGGGGGGTCCCGCCGGGGAGCTGTTTTTT. Translation: CASQIAGGPAGELFF.

The chain links TRBV6-6 to TRBJ1-1; no definite D call. The CDR3 is 14 residues long. Germline CDR1 and CDR2: MNHNY and SVGAGI (reference sequence). The V and J ends lost 6 bases and 7 bases respectively, with 18 bases between them. This chain's CDR3 is CASRSLQVFGEAFF. The DNA of the CDR3 is TGTGCCAGCAGATCTCTGCAGGTGTTTGGTGAAGCTTTCTTT.

The chain has TRBV5-4 and TRBJ1-1, with 8 bases identical to TRBD1. CDR3 length equals 15 residues. The germline CDR1 and CDR2 sequences are SGHNT and YYREEE (reference sequence). The trim removed 4 bases at V and 1 base at J, leaving 6 bases unmatched. Written as DNA, the CDR3 is TGTGCCAGCAGCAAAGGACAGGGACAGAACACTGAAGCTTTCTTT. As protein: CASSKGQGQNTEAFF.

The rearrangement uses TRBV7-2 and TRBJ1-2; D unclear. V was trimmed by 2 bases and J by 7 bases, leaving 11 bases between them. The CDR3 is made up of 13 amino acids. Germline CDR1 reads SGHTA; CDR2 reads FQGNSA. CDR3 protein: CASSLILFGGYTF. For the CDR3, the DNA is TGTGCCAGCAGCTTAATTCTGTTCGGTGGCTACACCTTC. Full variable domain (missing parts from reference TRBV7-2 and TRBJ1-2): GAGVSQSPSNKVTEKGKDVELRCDPISGHTALYWYRQSLGQGLEFLIYFQGNSAPDKSGLPSDRFSAERTGGSVSTLTIQRTQQEDSAVYLCASSLILFGGYTFGSGTRLTVV.

The chain is built from TRBV6-6 and TRBJ1-4; D may be TRBD1 (5 bases). Between the trimmed V and J ends, which lost 6 bases and 0 bases, there was a span of 14 bases. Germline assignment: CDR1 MNHNY and CDR2 SVGAGI (reference sequence). The CDR3 consists of 16 residues. The CDR3, as DNA: TGTGCCAGCAGCCCATCGGCAGGGACAACTAATGAAAAACTGTTTTTT. This codes for CASSPSAGTTNEKLFF.

This chain uses TRBV5-6 with TRBJ1-1, with a possible D match to TRBD1 (6 bases). This CDR3 spans 15 amino acids. V gave up 4 bases and J gave up 3 bases, with 16 bases separating them. Per germline, CDR1 SGHDT and CDR2 YYEEEE. The CDR3 nucleotides are TGTGCCAGCAGCGAGCAGGGGCGGTGGGACACTGAAGCTTTCTTT. Amino acid sequence: CASSEQGRWDTEAFF.

The chain recombines TRBV2 with TRBJ1-3; 8 nucleotides line up with TRBD1. The CDR3 extends over 13 amino acids. Germline CDR1 reads SNHLY; CDR2 reads FYNNEI. V was clipped by 10 bases and J by 4 bases; unmatched bases: 6. The CDR3 DNA is TGTGCCAAGACAGGGGAGGAAGGAAACACCATATATTTT. Encoded protein: CAKTGEEGNTIYF.

This clone occurred a few times. The CDR3 coding sequence is TGTGCCAGTAGTACTGACAATTTTAATCAGCCCCAGCATTTT. The encoded protein is CASSTDNFNQPQHF. The V call is TRBV19, the J call TRBJ1-5, with no clear D. This CDR3 is built from 14 residues. The V end was cut by 4 bases, the J end by 4 bases, with 11 bases between. Germline V gives CDR1 LNHDA, CDR2 SQIVND (reference sequence).

This chain joins TRBV6-1 and TRBJ1-2; 8 positions match TRBD1. CDR3 size: 14 residues. The germline V gene encodes CDR1 MNHNS and CDR2 SASEGT. Germline trimming cut 7 bases from V and 4 bases from J; bases unmatched to any gene: 8. The CDR3 reads CASTTTGEGYGYTF. As DNA, the CDR3 is TGTGCCAGCACCACGACAGGGGAAGGCTATGGCTACACCTTC.

This clone turned up a few times. The gene calls are TRBV6-5 and TRBJ2-7, with 7 bases aligning to TRBD1. J was trimmed by 6 bases and V by 0 bases; bases with no gene match: 11. The CDR3 loop spans 16 amino acids. Germline V gives CDR1 MNHEY, CDR2 SVGAGI. The chain's CDR3 is CASSYSDPTGASEQYF. The CDR3 coding sequence is TGTGCCAGCAGTTACTCAGACCCAACAGGGGCAAGCGAGCAGTACTTC.

J is TRBJ2-3 and V is TRBV30; D unclear. Germline loops: CDR1 GTSNPN, CDR2 SVGIG (reference sequence). Trimming removed 1 base from V and 2 bases from J, with 13 bases in between. The CDR3 runs to 15 residues. The CDR3 spells CAWSGRRGSTDTQYF. CDR3 DNA: TGTGCCTGGAGTGGCAGACGCGGCTCCACAGATACGCAGTATTTT.

V is TRBV2 and J is TRBJ2-2; D gene uncertain. The CDR3 has 13 amino acids. Germline CDR1 SNHLY, CDR2 FYNNEI. Trimming removed 4 bases from V and 7 bases from J, with 10 bases in between. CDR3 region: CASSGEVGGELFF. The DNA for the CDR3 is TGTGCCAGCAGTGGAGAAGTCGGCGGGGAGCTGTTTTTT.

J is TRBJ2-7 and V is TRBV19; TRBD1 agrees at 10 bases. V trimming: 2 bases; J trimming: 1 base; junction bases outside the gene matches: 2. Looked up from germline, CDR1 is LNHDA and CDR2 is SQIVND (reference sequence). This CDR3 has 15 residues. The CDR3 protein is CASSIWDRGSYEQYF. The DNA for the CDR3 is TGTGCCAGTAGTATATGGGACAGGGGATCCTACGAGCAGTACTTC. Combining the CDR3 with reference TRBV19 and TRBJ2-7 gives the whole variable domain DGGITQSPKYLFRKEGQNVTLSCEQNLNHDAMYWYRQDPGQGLRLIYYSQIVNDFQKGDIAEGYSVSREKKESFPLTVTSAQKNPTAFYLCASSIWDRGSYEQYFGPGTRLTVT.

This chain joins TRBV11-2 and TRBJ2-1; no reliable D call. The CDR3 length is 12 residues. CDR1 SGHAT and CDR2 FQNNGV come from the germline V gene. Trimming removed 1 base from V and 6 bases from J, with 4 bases in between. The CDR3 spells CASSLGANEQFF. CDR3 sequence (DNA): TGTGCCAGCAGCTTAGGGGCCAATGAGCAGTTCTTC.

The CDR3, as DNA: TGTGCCAGCAGCTTGGCGACAGGCCCAATCTACGAGCAGTACTTC. Translating it yields CASSLATGPIYEQYF. V and J are TRBV5-4 and TRBJ2-7; possible D gene TRBD1, 6 bases. V dropped 0 bases and J dropped 3 bases, with 13 bases sitting between them. The CDR3 covers 15 residues. CDR1 is SGHNT, CDR2 YYREEE, per germline (reference sequence).

This chain connects TRBV9 to TRBJ2-7, with 7 bases identical to TRBD1. The length of the CDR3 is 15 residues. CDR1 and CDR2 (germline): SGDLS, YYNGEE. With V trimmed by 1 base and J by 1 base, 5 bases remained unmatched. This CDR3 is CASSVWADRSYEQYF. The CDR3 DNA follows: TGTGCCAGCAGCGTATGGGCGGACAGGTCCTACGAGCAGTACTTC.

The genes are TRBV30 and TRBJ1-5; D is unclear. This CDR3 contains 14 residues. Germline loops: CDR1 GTSNPN, CDR2 SVGIG (reference sequence). V gave up 0 bases and J gave up 6 bases, with 12 bases separating them. In nucleotides, the CDR3 is TGTGCCTGGAGTGTAGCGATCTCGTCTCAGCCCCAGCATTTT. This codes for CAWSVAISSQPQHF.